Sequencing of this T cell receptor beta chain was carried out in a study of blood T cell repertoires in COVID-19. Across the study: Whether acute or convalescent, the COVID-19 samples came from the United States, Italy and Spain.

The Seattle site enrolled patients during active infection and followed them longitudinally. Authors' analysis steps: The assay estimated nucleated cells by amplifying reference gene primers. Data came from immunoSEQ multiplex PCR; TCRdb stores just in-frame clones and leaves some out. The V and J calls and clone size come from that table; D and trimming were worked out from the DNA. The table shows 150,000 to 200,000 clones, with just over 90% occurring only once. CDR1 is SGHNT, CDR2 YYREEE, per germline (reference sequence). Trimming left V 0 bases short and J 5 bases short, with 23 bases between. The CDR3 loop spans 19 amino acids.

The sample taken for sequencing was peripheral blood. The J gene is TRBJ2-2, the V gene TRBV5-4; TRBD2 is a possible D gene (6 bases). The receptor's source is a woman aged 55-69 years with COVID-19, enrolled during active disease. For the CDR3, the DNA is TGTGCCAGCAGCTTGGTTCGCGGACCCCTGGGGGGACGGACCGGGGAGCTGTTTTTT. Translated: CASSLVRGPLGGRTGELFF. Filled out from reference TRBV5-4 and TRBJ2-2, the complete variable domain reads ETGVTQSPTHLIKTRGQQVTLRCSSQSGHNTVSWYQQALGQGPQFIFQYYREEENGRGNFPPRFSGLQFPNYSSELNVNALELDDSALYLCASSLVRGPLGGRTGELFFGEGSRLTVL.